These T cell receptor beta chains were read from a single sample in a study of molecular identifiers for immune sequencing clone quantification. TCRdb reanalysed the PCR reads using MiXCR and keeps one entry per CDR3 protein. Of approximately 500,000 distinct CDR3 sequences in the sample, roughly 25% were seen once. Sample: naive CD8+ T cells from blood, with Jurkat cell RNA spiked in. Receptors were obtained from a human donor in good health. Some libraries in this study had Jurkat cell RNA spiked in. Each CDR3 is given with its conserved first and last residue. D genes are given only for firm matches. Clone size appears in some rows only: once, few, many, or a class for an expanded clone.

V,J,size,D,CDR3,DNA
TRBV7-2,TRBJ2-3,many,-,CASSLSAVYPTDTQYF,TGTGCCAGCAGCTTAAGTGCAGTATACCCGACAGATACGCAGTATTTT
TRBV19,TRBJ1-1,few,-,CASSIPRGLEAFF,TGTGCCAGTAGTATTCCCAGGGGACTTGAAGCTTTCTTT
TRBV18,TRBJ1-1,-,-,CASSLDWTDYTEAIF,TGTGCCAGCTCCCTTGATTGGACAGATTACACTGAAGCTATCTTT
TRBV5-1,TRBJ2-3,many,-,CASRRTGEGDTQYF,TGCGCCAGCCGCCGCACGGGAGAGGGAGATACGCAGTATTTT
TRBV20-1,TRBJ1-2,few,-,CSARDLPRVPGYTF,TGCAGTGCTAGAGATCTCCCCAGGGTCCCTGGCTACACCTTC
TRBV4-1,TRBJ1-6,-,-,CASSQARGQSGSPLHF,TGCGCCAGCAGCCAAGCCCGAGGACAGTCTGGGTCACCCCTCCACTTT
TRBV7-6,TRBJ2-7,-,-,CASTLGGGEQYF,TGTGCCAGCACCCTCGGAGGGGGCGAGCAGTACTTC
TRBV9,TRBJ2-3,-,-,CASSANTDTRYF,TGTGCCAGCAGCGCCAACACAGATACGCGGTATTTT
TRBV12-3/TRBV12-4,TRBJ1-1,many,-,CASRWEDGTEAFF,TGTGCCAGCAGGTGGGAGGACGGGACTGAAGCTTTCTTT
TRBV5-6,TRBJ1-5,many,-,CASSLAGSSNQPQHF,TGTGCCAGCAGCTTGGCAGGATCTAGCAATCAGCCCCAGCATTTT
TRBV12-3/TRBV12-4,TRBJ1-6,-,-,CASSLQMDYNSPLHF,TGTGCCAGCAGTTTACAAATGGACTATAATTCACCCCTCCATTTT
TRBV18,TRBJ2-6,-,-,CACSSTVQLSGANVLTF,TGTGCCTGCTCATCCACCGTCCAACTTTCTGGGGCCAACGTCCTGACTTTC
TRBV7-9,TRBJ2-5,-,-,CASSLAQGFEAPQYF,TGTGCCAGCAGCTTAGCCCAGGGATTCGAGGCGCCCCAGTACTTC
TRBV3-1,TRBJ1-5,few,-,CASSQGPGHDQPQHF,TGTGCCAGCAGCCAAGGTCCGGGGCATGATCAGCCCCAGCATTTT
TRBV7-3,TRBJ2-7,-,-,CASSLTLADEQYF,TGTGCCAGCAGCTTAACCCTAGCCGACGAGCAGTACTTC
TRBV30,TRBJ1-5,few,-,CAWSRLGDTGLYRNQPQHF,TGTGCCTGGAGCCGGCTCGGGGACACGGGGTTATATAGAAATCAGCCCCAGCATTTT
TRBV12-3/TRBV12-4,TRBJ1-1,-,-,CASSLTASTEAFF,TGTGCCAGCAGTTTAACAGCTAGCACTGAAGCTTTCTTT
TRBV7-9,TRBJ1-4,few,-,CASSYGTWELFF,TGTGCCAGCAGTTACGGGACTTGGGAACTGTTTTTT
TRBV20-1,TRBJ2-3,many,-,CSARGVRIIPDTQYF,TGCAGTGCTAGAGGGGTGAGGATTATCCCGGATACGCAGTATTTT
TRBV2,TRBJ2-6,-,-,CASSEPSVGPNVLTF,TGTGCCAGCAGTGAACCCTCGGTAGGACCAAACGTCCTGACTTTC
TRBV7-2,TRBJ1-6,-,-,CASSLEWDSNNSPLHF,TGTGCCAGCAGCTTAGAGTGGGACTCCAATAATTCACCCCTCCACTTT
TRBV6-5,TRBJ2-3,many,TRBD2,CASRSPPGLAEFTDTQYF,TGTGCCAGCAGATCACCCCCGGGACTAGCGGAATTCACAGATACGCAGTATTTT
TRBV20-1,TRBJ2-6,-,-,CSARDPDTFSGADVLTF,TGCAGTGCTAGAGATCCCGACACTTTCTCTGGGGCCGACGTCCTGACTTTC
TRBV7-9,TRBJ1-5,many,TRBD1,CASSFSRGQGGVNQPQHF,TGTGCCAGCAGCTTTTCAAGAGGACAGGGTGGGGTCAATCAGCCCCAGCATTTT
TRBV30,TRBJ2-2,many,-,CAWSRGTGELFF,TGTGCCTGGAGCCGAGGAACCGGGGAGCTGTTTTTT
TRBV12-3/TRBV12-4,TRBJ2-5,-,-,CASSALPSAEYQETQYF,TGTGCCAGCAGTGCGCTACCTAGCGCAGAGTACCAAGAGACCCAGTACTTC
TRBV4-1,TRBJ2-7,few,TRBD2,CASSQVSSGGGYEQYF,TGCGCCAGCAGCCAAGTTTCTAGCGGGGGGGGCTACGAGCAGTACTTC
TRBV7-8,TRBJ2-1,few,-,CASSLAGVGNEQFF,TGTGCCAGCAGCTTAGCGGGGGTTGGCAATGAGCAGTTCTTC
TRBV24-1,TRBJ1-5,many,-,CATSPGFDQPQHF,TGTGCCACCAGTCCAGGGTTTGACCAGCCCCAGCATTTT
TRBV14,TRBJ2-3,-,-,CASSQGSGVGTDTQYF,TGTGCCAGCAGCCAAGGATCGGGAGTTGGGACAGATACGCAGTATTTT
TRBV6-1,TRBJ1-5,few,TRBD1,CASSDGTAVYNHPQHF,TGTGCCAGCAGTGACGGGACAGCCGTATACAATCATCCCCAGCATTTT
TRBV19,TRBJ2-3,few,-,CASSIMLQDTQYF,TGTGCCAGTAGTATAATGTTACAAGATACGCAGTATTTT
TRBV5-5,TRBJ2-1,few,TRBD2,CASRLRGEGYNEQFF,TGTGCCAGCAGGTTGCGGGGGGAGGGCTACAATGAGCAGTTCTTC
TRBV7-8,TRBJ2-5,few,-,CASSARGRETQYF,TGTGCCAGCAGCGCCAGGGGGAGGGAGACCCAGTACTTC
TRBV12-3/TRBV12-4,TRBJ1-5,many,-,CASSRGGGEQPQHF,TGTGCCAGCAGCCGAGGCGGGGGCGAGCAGCCCCAGCATTTT
TRBV2,TRBJ2-5,-,TRBD1,CASSEIPGGGETQYF,TGTGCCAGCAGTGAAATCCCAGGGGGCGGTGAGACCCAGTACTTC
TRBV3-1,TRBJ2-5,-,TRBD2,CASRPLSGLAGPQEETQYF,TGTGCCAGCAGACCCCTATCTGGACTAGCGGGGCCGCAGGAGGAGACCCAGTACTTC